What follows describes a single T cell receptor beta chain. This entry is derived from a study of blood T cell repertoires in COVID-19. V was pared by 3 bases and J by 1 base, with 15 bases between. CDR3 size: 15 residues. Looked up from germline, CDR1 is SQVTM and CDR2 is ANQGSEA. The assay was immunoSEQ multiplex PCR, and TCRdb's table has in-frame clones only and misses some. The sample has approximately 300,000 clones; 70% to 90% are singletons. The sequenced material came from PBMCs or T cells enriched from blood (not recorded which). The sequence was collected from a woman aged 25 to 39 who had recovered from COVID-19. The V and J genes are TRBV29-1 and TRBJ1-1; D perhaps matches TRBD1 (5 bases). In nucleotides, the CDR3 is TGCAGCGTTGATTTGTTAGGGCAGGGGAACACTGAAGCTTTCTTT. Protein product: CSVDLLGQGNTEAFF.